The T cell receptor beta chain described here comes from a study of T-cell reconstitution after alpha-beta-depleted transplantation in children. Turning to this clonotype: What it recognizes is unknown.

Germline CDR1 and CDR2: SGHAT and FQDESV (reference sequence). The germline V and J ends were trimmed by 5 bases and 5 bases, with 14 bases remaining between them. The CDR3 contains 14 residues. Unique molecular identifiers were incorporated into the prepared TCRbeta library. TCRdb itself ran the PCR reads through MiXCR, one entry per CDR3 protein. This sample has approximately 190,000 distinct CDR3 sequences, with roughly 8.1% found just once. Study-wide points: Roughly two months post-transplant, alpha-beta T cells reportedly originated from several hundred graft clones that had expanded.

The chain employs TRBV11-1 and TRBJ2-3, with D possibly matching TRBD2 (6 bases). The TCR originated in a male patient between 2 and 15 years old who had a stem cell transplant for acute myeloid leukemia, so the T cells may come from the graft donor. The sample in question was PBMCs, mostly from graft donor cells, obtained 360 days after TCRalphabeta/CD19-depleted stem cell transplant. In DNA form, the CDR3 reads TGTGCCAGCAGCCGCTGGAGGGATGGAGATACGCAGTATTTT. Its translation: CASSRWRDGDTQYF.